The TCR beta chain described here comes from a study of CD8 T cells in Susac syndrome. A remark on this clonotype: What it recognizes is unknown.

General observations from the study: As acknowledged by the study, its TCR sequencing and HLA analysis included a relatively small number of individuals.

CDR1 MGHRA and CDR2 YSYEKL come from the germline V gene. V shed 1 base and J shed 1 base, with 8 bases lying between them. This CDR3 contains 15 residues. Sequencing of TCR beta was carried out in blood CD8+ and CD4+ T cells. Negative isolation yielded CD8+ and CD4+ T cells; FACS enriched TEMRA cells. Random hexamers were used to reverse transcribe the RNA input (about 0.45 to 1 ug). Coverage of TCR beta CDR3 amplification by immunoSEQ multiplex PCR extended to 54 Vbeta and 13 Jbeta. TCRdb ran MiXCR on the immunoSEQ multiplex PCR reads and lists one entry per CDR3 protein. Among some 400,000 distinct CDR3 sequences listed, approximately 85% were seen once.

Sequencing was performed on CD8+ T cells from PBMCs. The TCR comes from a human donor with multiple sclerosis. The rearrangement links TRBV4-1 to TRBJ1-5; D unclear. The CDR3 nucleotides read TGCGCCAGCAGCCAAGTGACAATCAGCAATCAGCCCCAGCATTTT. Encoded protein: CASSQVTISNQPQHF.